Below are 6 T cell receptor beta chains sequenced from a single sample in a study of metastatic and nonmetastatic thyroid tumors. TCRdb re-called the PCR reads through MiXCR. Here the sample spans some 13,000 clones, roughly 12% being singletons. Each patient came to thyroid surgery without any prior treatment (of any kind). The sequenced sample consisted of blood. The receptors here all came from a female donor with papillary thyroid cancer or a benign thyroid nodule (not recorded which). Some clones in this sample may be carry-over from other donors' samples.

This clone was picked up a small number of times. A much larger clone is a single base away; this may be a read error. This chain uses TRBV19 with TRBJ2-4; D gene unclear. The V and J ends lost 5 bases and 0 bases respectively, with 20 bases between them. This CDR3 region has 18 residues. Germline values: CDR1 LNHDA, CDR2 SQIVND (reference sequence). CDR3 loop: CASSRGPSGGLAKNIQYF. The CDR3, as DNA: TGTGCCAGTAGTCGTGGACCCAGTGGTGGTTTAGCCAAAAACATTCAGTACTTC.

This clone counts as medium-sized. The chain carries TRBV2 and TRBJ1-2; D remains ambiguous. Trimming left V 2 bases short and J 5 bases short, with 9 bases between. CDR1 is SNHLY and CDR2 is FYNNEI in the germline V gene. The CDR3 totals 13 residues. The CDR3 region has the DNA TGTGCCAGCAGTGAACTCAATCTATATGGCTACACCTTC. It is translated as CASSELNLYGYTF.

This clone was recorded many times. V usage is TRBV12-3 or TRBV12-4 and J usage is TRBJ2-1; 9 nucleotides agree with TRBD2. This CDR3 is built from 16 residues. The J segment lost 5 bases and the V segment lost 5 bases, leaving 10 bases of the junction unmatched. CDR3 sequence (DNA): TGTGCCAGCAGTACCCCCGCGGGAGGGTCAAACAATGAGCAGTTCTTC. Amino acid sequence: CASSTPAGGSNNEQFF.

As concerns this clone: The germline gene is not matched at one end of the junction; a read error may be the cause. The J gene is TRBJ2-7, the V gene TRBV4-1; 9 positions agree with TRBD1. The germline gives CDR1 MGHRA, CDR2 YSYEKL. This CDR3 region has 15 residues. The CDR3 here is CAGSRGQGSLEEQYF. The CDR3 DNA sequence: TGCGCCGGCAGCCGGGGACAGGGATCACTGGAGGAGCAGTACTTC.

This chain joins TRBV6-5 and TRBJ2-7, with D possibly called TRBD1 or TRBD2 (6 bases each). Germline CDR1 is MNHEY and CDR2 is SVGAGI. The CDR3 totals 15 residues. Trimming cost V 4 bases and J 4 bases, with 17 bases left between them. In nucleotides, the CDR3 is TGTGCCAGCAGTTTTAGTATCGGGGGCTATTACGAGCAGTACGTC. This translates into CASSFSIGGYYEQYV.

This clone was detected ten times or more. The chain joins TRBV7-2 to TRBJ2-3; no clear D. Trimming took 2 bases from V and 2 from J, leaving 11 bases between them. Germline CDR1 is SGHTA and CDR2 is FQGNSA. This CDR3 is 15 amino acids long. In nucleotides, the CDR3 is TGTGCCAGCAGCTTATTAACCGCTTTCACAGATACGCAGTATTTT. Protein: CASSLLTAFTDTQYF. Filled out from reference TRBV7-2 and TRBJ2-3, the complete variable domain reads GAGVSQSPSNKVTEKGKDVELRCDPISGHTALYWYRQSLGQGLEFLIYFQGNSAPDKSGLPSDRFSAERTGGSVSTLTIQRTQQEDSAVYLCASSLLTAFTDTQYFGPGTRLTVL.